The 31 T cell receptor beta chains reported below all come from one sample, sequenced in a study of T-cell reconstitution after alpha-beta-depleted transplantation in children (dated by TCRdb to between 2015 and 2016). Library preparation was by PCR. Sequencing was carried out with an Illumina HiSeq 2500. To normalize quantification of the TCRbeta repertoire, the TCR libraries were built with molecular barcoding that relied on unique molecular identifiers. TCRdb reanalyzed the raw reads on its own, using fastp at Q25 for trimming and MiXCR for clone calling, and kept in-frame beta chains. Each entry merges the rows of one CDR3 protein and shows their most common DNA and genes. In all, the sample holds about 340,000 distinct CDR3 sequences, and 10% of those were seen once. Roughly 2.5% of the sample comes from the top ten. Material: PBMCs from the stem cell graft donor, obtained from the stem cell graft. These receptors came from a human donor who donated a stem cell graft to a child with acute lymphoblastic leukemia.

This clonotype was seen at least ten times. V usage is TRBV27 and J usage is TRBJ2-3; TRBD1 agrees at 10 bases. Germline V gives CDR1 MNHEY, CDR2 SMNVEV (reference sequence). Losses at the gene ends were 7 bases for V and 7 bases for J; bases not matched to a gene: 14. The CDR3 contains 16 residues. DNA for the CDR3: TGTGCCAGCACCTCTATGTGGGACAGGGGAAGGTATACGCAGTATTTT. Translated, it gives CASTSMWDRGRYTQYF.

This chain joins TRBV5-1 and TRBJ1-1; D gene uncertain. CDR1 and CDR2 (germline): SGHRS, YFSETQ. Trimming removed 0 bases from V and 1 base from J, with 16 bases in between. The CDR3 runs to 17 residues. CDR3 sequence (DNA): TGCGCCAGCAGCTTGGGGTTTGTCGGGGTGGGGAACACTGAAGCTTTCTTT. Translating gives CASSLGFVGVGNTEAFF. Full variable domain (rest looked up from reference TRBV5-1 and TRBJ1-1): KAGVTQTPRYLIKTRGQQVTLSCSPISGHRSVSWYQQTPGQGLQFLFEYFSETQRNKGNFPGRFSGRQFSNSRSEMNVSTLELGDSALYLCASSLGFVGVGNTEAFFGQGTRLTVV.

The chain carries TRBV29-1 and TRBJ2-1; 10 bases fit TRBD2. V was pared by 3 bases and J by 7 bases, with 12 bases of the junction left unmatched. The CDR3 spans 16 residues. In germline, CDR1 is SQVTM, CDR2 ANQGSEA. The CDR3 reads CSVDPYQAGGGNEQFF. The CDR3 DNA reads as TGCAGCGTTGATCCATATCAAGCGGGGGGGGGAAATGAGCAGTTCTTC.

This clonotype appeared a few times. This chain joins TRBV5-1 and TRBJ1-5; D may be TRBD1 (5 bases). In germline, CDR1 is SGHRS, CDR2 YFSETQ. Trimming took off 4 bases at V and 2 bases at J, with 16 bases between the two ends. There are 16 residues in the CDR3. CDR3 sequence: CASSMDTVQGNQPQHF. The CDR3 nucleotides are TGCGCCAGCAGCATGGACACGGTACAGGGCAATCAGCCCCAGCATTTT.

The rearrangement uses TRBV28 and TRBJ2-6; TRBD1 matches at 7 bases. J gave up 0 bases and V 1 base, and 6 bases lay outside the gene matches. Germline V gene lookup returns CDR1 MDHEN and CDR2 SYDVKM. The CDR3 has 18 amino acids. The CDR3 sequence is CASSLFGRGFSGANVLTF. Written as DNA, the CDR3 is TGTGCCAGCAGTTTATTTGGCAGGGGGTTCTCTGGGGCCAACGTCCTGACTTTC.

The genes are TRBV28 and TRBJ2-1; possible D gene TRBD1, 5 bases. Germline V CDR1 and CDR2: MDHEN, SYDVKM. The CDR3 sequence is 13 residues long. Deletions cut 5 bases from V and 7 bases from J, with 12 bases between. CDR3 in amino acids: CASSMGRPNEQFF. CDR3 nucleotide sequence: TGTGCCAGCAGTATGGGGCGACCGAATGAGCAGTTCTTC. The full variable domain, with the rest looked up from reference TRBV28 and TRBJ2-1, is DVKVTQSSRYLVKRTGEKVFLECVQDMDHENMFWYRQDPGLGLRLIYFSYDVKMKEKGDIPEGYSVSREKKERFSLILESASTNQTSMYLCASSMGRPNEQFFGPGTRLTVL.

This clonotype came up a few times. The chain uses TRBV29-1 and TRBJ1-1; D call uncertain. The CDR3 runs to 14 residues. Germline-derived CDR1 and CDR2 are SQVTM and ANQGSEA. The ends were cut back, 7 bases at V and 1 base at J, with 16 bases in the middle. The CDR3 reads CSAELRLANTEAFF. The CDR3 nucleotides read TGCAGCGCCGAACTGAGACTCGCGAACACTGAAGCTTTCTTT.

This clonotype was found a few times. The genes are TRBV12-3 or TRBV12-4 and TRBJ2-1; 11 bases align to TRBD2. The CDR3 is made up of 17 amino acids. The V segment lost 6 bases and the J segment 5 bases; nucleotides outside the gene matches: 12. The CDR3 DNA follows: TGTGCCAGCAGCCTAATCCATGGGACTAGCGGAAACAATGAGCAGTTCTTC. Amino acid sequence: CASSLIHGTSGNNEQFF.

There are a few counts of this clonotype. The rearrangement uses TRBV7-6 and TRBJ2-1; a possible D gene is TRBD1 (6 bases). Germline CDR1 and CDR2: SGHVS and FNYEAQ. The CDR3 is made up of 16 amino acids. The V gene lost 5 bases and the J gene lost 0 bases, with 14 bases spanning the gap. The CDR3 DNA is TGTGCCAGCAGCCTTCACCGGGACAACTCCTACAATGAGCAGTTCTTC. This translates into CASSLHRDNSYNEQFF.

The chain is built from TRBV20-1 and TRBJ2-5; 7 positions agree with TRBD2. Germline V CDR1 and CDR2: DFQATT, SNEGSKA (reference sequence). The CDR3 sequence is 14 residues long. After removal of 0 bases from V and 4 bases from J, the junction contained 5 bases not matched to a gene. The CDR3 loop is CSARDQAGLETQYF. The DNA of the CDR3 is TGCAGTGCTAGAGACCAAGCGGGATTAGAGACCCAGTACTTC.

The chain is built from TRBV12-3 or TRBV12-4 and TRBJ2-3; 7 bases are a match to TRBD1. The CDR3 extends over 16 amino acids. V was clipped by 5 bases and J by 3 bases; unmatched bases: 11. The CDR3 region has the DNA TGTGCCAGCAGTGGCAAACAGGGGTTCAAGACAGATACGCAGTATTTT. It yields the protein CASSGKQGFKTDTQYF.

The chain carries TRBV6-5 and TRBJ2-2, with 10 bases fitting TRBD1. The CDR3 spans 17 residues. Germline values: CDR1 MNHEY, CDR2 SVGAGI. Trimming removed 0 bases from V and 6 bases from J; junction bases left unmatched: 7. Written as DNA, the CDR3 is TGTGCCAGCAGTTACTCGCCGGGACAGGGGTTTGCCGGGGAGCTGTTTTTT. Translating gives CASSYSPGQGFAGELFF.

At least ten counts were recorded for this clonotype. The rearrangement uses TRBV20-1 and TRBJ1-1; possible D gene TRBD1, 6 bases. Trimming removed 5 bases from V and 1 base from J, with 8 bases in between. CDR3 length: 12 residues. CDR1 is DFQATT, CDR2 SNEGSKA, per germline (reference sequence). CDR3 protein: CSAFRGNTEAFF. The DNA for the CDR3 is TGCAGTGCTTTCAGGGGGAACACTGAAGCTTTCTTT.

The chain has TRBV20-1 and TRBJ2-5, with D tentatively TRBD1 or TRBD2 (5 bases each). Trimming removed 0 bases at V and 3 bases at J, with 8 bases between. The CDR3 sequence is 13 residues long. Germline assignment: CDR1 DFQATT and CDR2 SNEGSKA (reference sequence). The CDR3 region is CSARDVGEETQYF. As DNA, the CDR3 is TGCAGTGCTAGAGATGTGGGGGAAGAGACCCAGTACTTC.

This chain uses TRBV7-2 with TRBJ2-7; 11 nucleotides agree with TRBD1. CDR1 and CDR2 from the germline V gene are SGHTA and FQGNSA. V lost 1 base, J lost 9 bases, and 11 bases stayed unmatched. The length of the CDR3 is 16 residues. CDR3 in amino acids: CASSLGPGQGGYRQYF. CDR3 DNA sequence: TGTGCCAGCAGCTTAGGACCGGGACAGGGGGGGTACCGGCAGTACTTC.

The CDR3 region is CASSLVDNIQYF. The CDR3 DNA reads as TGTGCCAGCAGCTTAGTAGACAACATTCAGTACTTC. J is TRBJ2-4 and V is TRBV7-9; no clear D gene. Germline V gene data show CDR1 as SEHNR and CDR2 as FQNEAQ (reference sequence). The V and J ends lost 1 base and 7 bases respectively, with 5 bases between them. The CDR3 totals 12 residues.

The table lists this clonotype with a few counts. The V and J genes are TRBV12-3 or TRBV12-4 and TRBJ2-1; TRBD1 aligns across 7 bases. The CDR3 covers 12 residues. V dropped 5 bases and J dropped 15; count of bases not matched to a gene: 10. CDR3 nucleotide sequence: TGTGCCAGCAGTCCCGACGACAGGGTTACGTTCTTC. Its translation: CASSPDDRVTFF.

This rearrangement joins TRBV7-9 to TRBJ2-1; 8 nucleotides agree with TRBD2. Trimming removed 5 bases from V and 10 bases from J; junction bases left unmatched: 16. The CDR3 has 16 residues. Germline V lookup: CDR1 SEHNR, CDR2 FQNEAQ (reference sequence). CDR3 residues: CASSLSPLLERGEQFF. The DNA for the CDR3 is TGTGCCAGCAGCCTTAGCCCACTACTCGAGCGGGGGGAGCAGTTCTTC.

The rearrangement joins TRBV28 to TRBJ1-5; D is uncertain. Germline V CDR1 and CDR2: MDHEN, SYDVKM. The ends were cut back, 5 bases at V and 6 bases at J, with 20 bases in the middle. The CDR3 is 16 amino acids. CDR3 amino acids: CASSTPVRERGQPQHF. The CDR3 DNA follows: TGTGCCAGCAGTACACCCGTACGGGAAAGAGGTCAGCCCCAGCATTTT.

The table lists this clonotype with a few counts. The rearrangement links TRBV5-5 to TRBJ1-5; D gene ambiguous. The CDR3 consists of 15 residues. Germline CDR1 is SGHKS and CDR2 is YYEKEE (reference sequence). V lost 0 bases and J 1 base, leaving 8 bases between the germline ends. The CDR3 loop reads CASSLGPLSNQPQHF. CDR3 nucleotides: TGTGCCAGCAGCTTGGGGCCATTGAGCAATCAGCCCCAGCATTTT. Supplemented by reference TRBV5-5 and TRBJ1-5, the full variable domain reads DAGVTQSPTHLIKTRGQQVTLRCSPISGHKSVSWYQQVLGQGPQFIFQYYEKEERGRGNFPDRFSARQFPNYSSELNVNALLLGDSALYLCASSLGPLSNQPQHFGDGTRLSIL.

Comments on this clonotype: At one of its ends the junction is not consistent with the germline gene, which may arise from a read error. The DNA of the CDR3 is TGCGCCAGCGGCCAACCCAGGGGGCTGGATACGCAGTATTTT. It encodes CASGQPRGLDTQYF. V usage is TRBV4-1 and J usage is TRBJ2-3, with 8 bases fitting TRBD1. This CDR3 region has 14 residues. Per the germline V gene, CDR1 is MGHRA and CDR2 is YSYEKL.

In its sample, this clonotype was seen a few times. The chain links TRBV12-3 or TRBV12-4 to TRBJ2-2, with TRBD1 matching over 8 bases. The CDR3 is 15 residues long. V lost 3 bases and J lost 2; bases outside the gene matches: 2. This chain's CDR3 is CASSFDRGNTGELFF. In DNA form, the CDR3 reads TGTGCCAGCAGTTTTGACAGGGGCAACACCGGGGAGCTGTTTTTT.

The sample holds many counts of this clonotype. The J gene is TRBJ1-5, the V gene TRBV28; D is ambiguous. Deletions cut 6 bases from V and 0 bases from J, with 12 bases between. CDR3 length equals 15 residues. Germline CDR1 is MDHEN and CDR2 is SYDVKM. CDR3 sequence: CASRSWRDSNQPQHF. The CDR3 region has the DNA TGTGCCAGCAGGTCATGGCGGGATAGCAATCAGCCCCAGCATTTT. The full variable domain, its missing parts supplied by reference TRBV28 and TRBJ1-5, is DVKVTQSSRYLVKRTGEKVFLECVQDMDHENMFWYRQDPGLGLRLIYFSYDVKMKEKGDIPEGYSVSREKKERFSLILESASTNQTSMYLCASRSWRDSNQPQHFGDGTRLSIL.

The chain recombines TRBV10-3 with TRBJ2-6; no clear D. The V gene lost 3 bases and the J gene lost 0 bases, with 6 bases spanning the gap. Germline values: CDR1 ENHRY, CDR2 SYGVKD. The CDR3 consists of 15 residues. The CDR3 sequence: CAISDSPSGANVLTF. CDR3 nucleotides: TGTGCCATCAGTGATAGTCCCTCTGGGGCCAACGTCCTGACTTTC.

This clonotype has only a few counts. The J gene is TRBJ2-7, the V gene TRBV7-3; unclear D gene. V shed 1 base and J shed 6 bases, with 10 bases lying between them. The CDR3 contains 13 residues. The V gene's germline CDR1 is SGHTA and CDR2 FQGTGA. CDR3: CASSLNPVGEQYF. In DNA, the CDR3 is TGTGCCAGCAGCTTAAACCCGGTAGGCGAGCAGTACTTC.

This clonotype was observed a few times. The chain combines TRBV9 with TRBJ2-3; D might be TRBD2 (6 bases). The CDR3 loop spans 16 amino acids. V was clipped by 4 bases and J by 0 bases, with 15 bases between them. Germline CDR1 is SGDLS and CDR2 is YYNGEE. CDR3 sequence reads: CASSTRTGTSTDTQYF. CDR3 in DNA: TGTGCCAGCAGCACCCGGACGGGGACTAGCACAGATACGCAGTATTTT.

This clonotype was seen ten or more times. The CDR3 coding sequence is TGCAGTGCCGACTATATGGGACAGGATAACACTGAAGCTTTCTTT. The encoded protein is CSADYMGQDNTEAFF. The chain has TRBV20-1 and TRBJ1-1; 8 nucleotides align to TRBD1. V shed 6 bases and J 2 bases; nucleotides not matched to a gene: 11. CDR3 length: 15 amino acids. CDR1 and CDR2 (germline): DFQATT, SNEGSKA (reference sequence).

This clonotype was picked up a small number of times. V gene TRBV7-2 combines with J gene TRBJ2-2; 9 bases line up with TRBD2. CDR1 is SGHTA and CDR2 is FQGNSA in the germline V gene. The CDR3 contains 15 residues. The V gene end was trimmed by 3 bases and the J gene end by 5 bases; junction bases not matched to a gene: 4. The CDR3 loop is CASSLLAGKTGELFF. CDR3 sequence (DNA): TGTGCCAGCAGCTTGCTAGCGGGGAAGACCGGGGAGCTGTTTTTT.

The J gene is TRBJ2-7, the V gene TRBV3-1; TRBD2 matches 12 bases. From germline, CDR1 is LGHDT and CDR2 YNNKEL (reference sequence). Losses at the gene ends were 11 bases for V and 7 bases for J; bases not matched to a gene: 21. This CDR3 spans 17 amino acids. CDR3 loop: CASSQAPSGRADREQYF. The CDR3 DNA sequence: TGTGCCTCCAGCCAAGCCCCTAGCGGGAGGGCCGATCGAGAGCAGTACTTC.

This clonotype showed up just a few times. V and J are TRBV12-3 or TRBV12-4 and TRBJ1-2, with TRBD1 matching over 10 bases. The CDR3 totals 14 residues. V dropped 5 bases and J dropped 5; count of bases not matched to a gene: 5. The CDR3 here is CASSAGTGVYGYTF. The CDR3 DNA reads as TGTGCCAGCAGTGCCGGGACAGGGGTTTATGGCTACACCTTC.

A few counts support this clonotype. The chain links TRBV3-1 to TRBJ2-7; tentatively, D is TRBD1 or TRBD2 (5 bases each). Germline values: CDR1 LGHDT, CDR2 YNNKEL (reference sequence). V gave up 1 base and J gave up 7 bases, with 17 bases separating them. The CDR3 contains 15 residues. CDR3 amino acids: CASSQVPGPEGEQYF. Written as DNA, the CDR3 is TGTGCCAGCAGCCAAGTGCCGGGGCCAGAGGGGGAGCAGTACTTC.